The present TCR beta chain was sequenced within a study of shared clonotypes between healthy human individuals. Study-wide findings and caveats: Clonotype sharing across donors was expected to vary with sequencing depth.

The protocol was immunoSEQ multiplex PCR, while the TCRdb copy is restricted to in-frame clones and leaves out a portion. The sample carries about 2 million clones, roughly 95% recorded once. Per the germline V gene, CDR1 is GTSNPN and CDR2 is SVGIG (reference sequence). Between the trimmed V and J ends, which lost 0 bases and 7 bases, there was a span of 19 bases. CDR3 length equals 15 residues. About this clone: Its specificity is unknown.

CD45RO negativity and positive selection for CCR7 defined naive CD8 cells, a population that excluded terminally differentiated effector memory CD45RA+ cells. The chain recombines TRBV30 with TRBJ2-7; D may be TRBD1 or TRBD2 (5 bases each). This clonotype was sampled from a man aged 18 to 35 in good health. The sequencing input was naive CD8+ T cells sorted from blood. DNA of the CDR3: TGTGCCTGGAGTGTACTTGCGGGCGTTTCAGGGGAGCAGTACTTC. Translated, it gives CAWSVLAGVSGEQYF.